This T cell receptor beta chain was captured by sequencing in a study of regulatory T cells in long-lasting Graves disease. Study-wide background: Antithyroid drug exposure in newly diagnosed Graves' patients had lasted under 3 months.

Time point of the sample: newly diagnosed GD, antithyroid drugs for less than 3 months. RNA isolated from PBMCs was used to make the TCR library. Nine milliliters of peripheral blood were drawn into EDTA tubes. Construction of the TCR beta libraries employed iRepertoire HTBI primers in conjunction with Arm-PCR of CDR3 regions. TCRdb re-called the multiplex PCR reads with MiXCR, one entry per CDR3 protein. Of 350,000 to 500,000 distinct CDR3 sequences in the sample, around 13% were seen once. The study, taken as a whole, reports: Clonotypes that were public and shared totalled around 2,700 in persistent patients versus approximately 970 in new patients.

The ends lost 0 bases at V and 2 bases at J; junction bases unmatched: 12. Germline V lookup: CDR1 MNHEY, CDR2 SVGAGI. This CDR3 is built from 18 residues. This clonotype came up a few times. Its antigen is as yet unknown. Separately, the same data were catalogued under a study of T cells in Graves' hyperthyroidism and ophthalmopathy. Per that study: The HTBI set primed first-round TCR CDR3 RT-PCR.

The TCR was taken from a woman in her fifties or sixties with Graves disease. This chain uses TRBV6-5 with TRBJ1-2; 7 bases agree with TRBD1. The sample here was peripheral blood mononuclear cells (PBMCs), taken at new diagnosis, from a patient treated with antithyroid drugs. The CDR3, as DNA: TGTGCCAGCAGTTACTCCCGTCCCTCGGGACAGCACAACTATGGCTACACCTTC. Its translation is CASSYSRPSGQHNYGYTF.